Following are 3 T cell receptor beta chains from one sample sequenced in a study of T cell responses to AZD1222 COVID-19 vaccine. Only in-frame clones appear in the TCRdb table, and some are missing; sequencing was by immunoSEQ multiplex PCR. This table holds some 120,000 clones, about 90% found once. Sequenced material: peripheral blood, taken on day 0 of AZD1222 vaccination. The source is an adult in good health.

Concerning this clone itself: Other nucleotide sequences from this sample produce the same CDR3. The rearrangement links TRBV25-1 to TRBJ1-5, with D hard to call. The CDR3 totals 12 residues. The V end was cut by 5 bases, the J end by 4 bases, with 6 bases between. In germline, CDR1 is MGHDK, CDR2 SYGVNS. This chain's CDR3 is CASSWGNQPQHF. The DNA of the CDR3 is TGTGCCAGCAGTTGGGGTAATCAGCCCCAGCATTTT.

V is TRBV28 and J is TRBJ1-1, with D possibly matching TRBD1 (5 bases). This CDR3 is 15 amino acids long. Germline V gene sequence: CDR1 MDHEN, CDR2 SYDVKM. The V and J ends lost 3 bases and 7 bases respectively, with 18 bases between them. DNA for the CDR3: TGTGCCAGCAGTTTCGGCCTAAACCGGGACCTTGAAGCTTTCTTT. Translation: CASSFGLNRDLEAFF.

The count of this clone is one. The J gene is TRBJ2-2, the V gene TRBV2, with D uncertain. Germline values: CDR1 SNHLY, CDR2 FYNNEI. The CDR3 has 13 residues. V lost 1 base, J lost 8 bases, and 8 bases lay in between. DNA of the CDR3: TGTGCCAGCAGTGAAGTAGTCTCGGGGGAGCTGTTTTTT. It specifies CASSEVVSGELFF.